This TCR beta chain was captured in a study of OX40 agonist ivuxolimab in advanced cancers. Overall study context: Given to patients was ivuxolimab, an agonistic anti-OX40 (CD134) antibody.

Points from the study as a whole: Some nonresponders likewise displayed low normalized T-cell clonal expansion. In the 0.1 to 3.0 mg/kg range, CD4+ and CD8+ blood T cells had expanded clonally by week 6. In the 0.1-3.0 mg/kg groups, partial responders showed among the lowest expansion.

The CDR3 has 14 amino acids. With 6 bases removed from V and 6 bases from J, the gap between germline ends came to 15 bases. Per germline, CDR1 SGHRS and CDR2 YFSETQ. Details on this clone: Its antigen is currently unknown.

Profiled with immunoSEQ multiplex PCR; TCRdb holds only in-frame clones, not every one. The repertoire has about 54,000 clones, about 83% of them found once; the top ten carry approximately 1.2%. This clonotype originated in an adult with an advanced solid tumor such as melanoma, head and neck, liver or kidney cancer. The chain uses TRBV5-1 and TRBJ2-2, with D uncertain. The sequencing used CD4+ or CD8+ T cells sorted from blood, collected in a trial of the OX40 agonist ivuxolimab. CDR3 DNA sequence: TGCGCCAGCACCGTGGACGGGTCGGCCGGGGAGCTGTTTTTT. This encodes CASTVDGSAGELFF.